One sample yielded the 6 T cell receptor beta chains listed below, sequenced in a study of T cells in Graves' hyperthyroidism and ophthalmopathy. RNA transcripts yielded amplified TCR beta CDR3 regions. Primed by the HTBI set, a first-round RT-PCR was run on the TCR CDR3. TCRdb redid the calling of the multiplex PCR reads with MiXCR, one entry per CDR3 protein. Of about 400,000 distinct CDR3 sequences listed, 13% to 15% were seen once; the top ten hold about 21%. Sequencing was performed on blood. The origin of the receptors is a woman in her fifties or sixties with Graves' ophthalmopathy.

In its sample, this clonotype was seen many times. The V call is TRBV20-1, the J call TRBJ2-1; D is perhaps TRBD1 (5 bases). Between the trimmed V and J ends, which lost 3 bases and 0 bases, there was a span of 12 bases. Germline loops: CDR1 DFQATT, CDR2 SNEGSKA (reference sequence). This CDR3 has 15 residues. The CDR3 loop is CSARKGESSYNEQFF. For the CDR3, the DNA is TGCAGTGCTAGGAAAGGGGAAAGCTCCTACAATGAGCAGTTCTTC.

The rearrangement uses TRBV10-2 and TRBJ2-7; 15 bases are shared with TRBD2. From germline, CDR1 is WSHSY and CDR2 SAAADI. The CDR3 sequence is 17 residues long. The junction had 8 bases not matched to a gene; V was cut back by 4 bases and J by 4 bases. CDR3 in DNA: TGCGCCAGCAGTGCCCCGGGACTAGCGGGAGGCTCTTACGAGCAGTACTTC. This encodes CASSAPGLAGGSYEQYF.

This clonotype came up a few times. V usage is TRBV7-2 and J usage is TRBJ2-1; 7 nucleotides align to TRBD2. The CDR3 has 15 residues. The germline CDR1 and CDR2 sequences are SGHTA and FQGNSA. V dropped 4 bases and J dropped 6; count of bases not matched to a gene: 9. This CDR3 is CASSSPGLKGNEQFF. In DNA form, the CDR3 reads TGTGCCAGCAGCTCCCCGGGACTAAAGGGCAATGAGCAGTTCTTC.

The chain carries TRBV28 and TRBJ1-2, with 7 nucleotides matching TRBD1. The CDR3 is 12 amino acids. Germline CDR1 reads MDHEN; CDR2 reads SYDVKM. The V segment lost 5 bases and the J segment 8 bases; nucleotides outside the gene matches: 5. The CDR3, as DNA: TGTGCCAGCAGTATAAACAGGGGAGGCTACACCTTC. Translating it yields CASSINRGGYTF.

In regard to this clonotype: This sequence may be a read error, since a much larger clone differs from it by one base. The chain couples TRBV11-2 to TRBJ2-1; possible D gene TRBD1, 6 bases. In germline, CDR1 is SGHAT, CDR2 FQNNGV. CDR3 length equals 15 residues. DNA for the CDR3: TGTGCCAGCAGCCCAGGGGTTAGCTCCCACAATGAGCAGTTCTTC. Its protein is CASSPGVSSHNEQFF.

This clonotype was seen at least ten times. The chain uses TRBV20-1 and TRBJ2-5; no clear D. Trimming left V 5 bases short and J 2 bases short, with 12 bases between. Per the germline V gene, CDR1 is DFQATT and CDR2 is SNEGSKA (reference sequence). The CDR3 has 13 amino acids. The CDR3 DNA reads as TGCAGTGCTCCCACAGAATATCAAGAGACCCAGTACTTC. Amino acids: CSAPTEYQETQYF.